This T cell receptor beta chain was obtained from a study of T cell changes during pregnancy in multiple sclerosis. TCRdb's copy holds only in-frame clones and misses some; the assay was immunoSEQ multiplex PCR. The table shows approximately 36,000 clones, with roughly 91% occurring only once. The CDR3 length is 17 residues. V was clipped by 4 bases and J by 5 bases; unmatched bases: 15. Germline values: CDR1 PRHDT, CDR2 FYEKMQ (reference sequence). The source was CD8+ T cells from peripheral blood mononuclear cells, collected in the third trimester of pregnancy. The chain couples TRBV13 to TRBJ2-7; TRBD1 matches 9 bases. This TCR derives from a female donor with multiple sclerosis, enrolled in a pregnancy study. The DNA for the CDR3 is TGTGCCAGCAGCTCCCTTTCTACCCGGACAGGGGTCCACGAGCAGTACTTC. The encoded protein is CASSSLSTRTGVHEQYF.